The clone carrying this T cell receptor (beta chain) was seen a handful of times. Its antigen remains unidentified. This sample stems from a study of cytomegalovirus exposure and HLA in healthy donors. Whole-study findings and limits: It was in a later analysis that TCR association rates were seen to vary by HLA locus, highest for DRB1 and lowest for HLA-C. About 90% or about 30% of the time was how often most TCR beta V segments were productive, according to an earlier analysis.

Everyone who donated was a healthy bone marrow donor. The primer mix had 60 Vbeta and 13 Jbeta primers. Sequenced by immunoSEQ multiplex PCR; TCRdb stores in-frame clones only, minus some. The repertoire holds about 160,000 clones, around 75% seen once, with approximately 1.6% in the top ten. Sequencing used PBMCs. The source of this sequence is a woman in her late teens or twenties in good health and CMV-seronegative.

CDR3 in amino acids: CAWKNGHLYGYTF. The CDR3 DNA follows: TGTGCCTGGAAAAACGGACACCTCTATGGCTACACCTTC. The chain recombines TRBV30 with TRBJ1-2; tentative D call: TRBD1 (5 bases). V shed 4 bases and J shed 4 bases, with 13 bases lying between them. Germline V CDR1 and CDR2: GTSNPN, SVGIG (reference sequence). This CDR3 region has 13 residues. Drawing the rest from reference TRBV30 and TRBJ1-2, the complete variable domain is SQTIHQWPATLVQPVGSPLSLECTVEGTSNPNLYWYRQAAGRGLQLLFYSVGIGQISSEVPQNLSASRPQDRQFILSSKKLLLSDSGFYLCAWKNGHLYGYTFGSGTRLTVV.